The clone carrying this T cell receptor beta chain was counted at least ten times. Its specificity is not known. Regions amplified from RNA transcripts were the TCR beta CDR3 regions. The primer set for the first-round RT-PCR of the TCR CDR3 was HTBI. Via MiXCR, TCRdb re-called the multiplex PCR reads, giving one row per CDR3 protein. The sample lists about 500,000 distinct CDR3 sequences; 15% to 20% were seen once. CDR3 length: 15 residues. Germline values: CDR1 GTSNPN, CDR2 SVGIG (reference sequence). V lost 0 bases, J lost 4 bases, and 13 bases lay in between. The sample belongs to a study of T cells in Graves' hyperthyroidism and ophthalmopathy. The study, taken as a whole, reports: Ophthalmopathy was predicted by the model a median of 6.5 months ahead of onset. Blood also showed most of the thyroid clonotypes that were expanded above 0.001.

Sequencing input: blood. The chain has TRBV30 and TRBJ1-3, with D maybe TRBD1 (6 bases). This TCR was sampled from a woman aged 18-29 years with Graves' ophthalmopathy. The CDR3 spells CAWSVGGARGNTIYF. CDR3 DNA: TGTGCCTGGAGTGTTGGGGGGGCGCGGGGAAACACCATATATTTT. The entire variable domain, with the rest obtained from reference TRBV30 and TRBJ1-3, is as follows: SQTIHQWPATLVQPVGSPLSLECTVEGTSNPNLYWYRQAAGRGLQLLFYSVGIGQISSEVPQNLSASRPQDRQFILSSKKLLLSDSGFYLCAWSVGGARGNTIYFGEGSWLTVV.